The 4 T cell receptor beta chains below were found in one sample sequenced in a study of T cell clonality in common variable immunodeficiency. The table came from immunoSEQ multiplex PCR; TCRdb's copy has only in-frame clones and leaves some out. In total the sample includes some 38,000 clones, none of them seen once. Material: peripheral blood mononuclear cells. All receptors derive from a person between 18 and 75 years old in good health.

This clone was seen ten or more times. The DNA ends 3 residues before the CDR3 does, and the rest of the CDR3 is filled in from the germline J gene. This chain uses TRBV20-1 with TRBJ1-5; D remains unclear. The CDR3 length is 16 residues. The V end was cut by 6 bases, the J end by 5 bases, with 23 bases between. CDR1 is DFQATT and CDR2 is SNEGSKA in the germline V gene (reference sequence). The CDR3 protein is CSAAGPGVPSHQPQHF. Partial CDR3 DNA: TGCAGTGCCGCGGGTCCAGGCGTACCCTCTCATCAGCCC.

This clone came up many times. The sequenced fragment ends 3 residues before the CDR3 boundary, so the rest is inferred from the germline J gene. The chain employs TRBV2 and TRBJ1-2; D gene uncertain. The germline gives CDR1 SNHLY, CDR2 FYNNEI. This CDR3 contains 13 residues. Trimming removed 2 bases at V and 1 base at J, with 5 bases between. This CDR3 is CASSESFNYGYTF. CDR3 DNA, as far as it was read: TGTGCCAGCAGTGAATCGTTTAACTATGGC. Variable domain in full (rest from reference TRBV2 and TRBJ1-2): EPEVTQTPSHQVTQMGQEVILRCVPISNHLYFYWYRQILGQKVEFLVSFYNNEISEKSEIFDDQFSVERPDGSNFTLKIRSTKLEDSAMYFCASSESFNYGYTFGSGTRLTVV.

This clone was seen repeatedly, ten times or more. The CDR3 end is not reached by the read, which stops 3 residues before it; the germline J gene fills it in. The chain is built from TRBV5-1 and TRBJ1-4; 9 positions match TRBD1. The J segment lost 3 bases and the V segment lost 4 bases, leaving 10 bases of the junction unmatched. Germline V lookup: CDR1 SGHRS, CDR2 YFSETQ. The CDR3 loop spans 17 amino acids. The CDR3 reads CASSLTGQGGANEKLFF. Partial CDR3 DNA: TGCGCCAGCAGCCTGACGGGACAGGGAGGTGCTAATGAAAAA.

This clone appeared many times. The CDR3 goes on 3 residues after the read ends, and that part is filled in from the germline J gene. The rearrangement uses TRBV20-1 and TRBJ2-3; 8 nucleotides align to TRBD2. CDR3 size: 17 residues. The ends lost 6 bases at V and 1 base at J; junction bases unmatched: 15. Germline CDR1 reads DFQATT; CDR2 reads SNEGSKA (reference sequence). CDR3 amino acids: CSAGGAGRGFGTDTQYF. CDR3 DNA (partial): TGCAGTGCCGGGGGGGCGGGGCGGGGATTTGGCACAGATACG.